This passage covers 28 T cell receptor beta chains from one sample sequenced in a study of blood T cell repertoires in COVID-19. Here immunoSEQ multiplex PCR was the method, and the copy in TCRdb shows in-frame clones only, minus some. Among more than 200,000 clones listed, just over 85% were seen once. Source material: PBMCs or T cells enriched from blood (not recorded which). The receptor set was obtained from a man aged 40-49 years who had recovered from COVID-19.

The rearrangement uses TRBV7-2 and TRBJ2-7; no firm D call. The CDR3 sequence is 11 residues long. CDR1 and CDR2 (germline): SGHTA, FQGNSA. The V end was cut by 2 bases, the J end by 7 bases, with 6 bases between. CDR3 loop: CASSLQAEQYF. The CDR3 DNA reads as TGTGCCAGCAGCTTACAGGCAGAGCAGTACTTC. The whole variable domain, remainder taken from reference TRBV7-2 and TRBJ2-7, is GAGVSQSPSNKVTEKGKDVELRCDPISGHTALYWYRQSLGQGLEFLIYFQGNSAPDKSGLPSDRFSAERTGGSVSTLTIQRTQQEDSAVYLCASSLQAEQYFGPGTRLTVT.

This clone was seen a few times. The rearrangement joins TRBV28 to TRBJ2-7; 13 nucleotides align to TRBD2. The ends lost 6 bases at V and 5 bases at J; junction bases unmatched: 4. CDR1 is MDHEN, CDR2 SYDVKM, per germline. This CDR3 contains 14 residues. The CDR3 DNA is TGTGCCAGCAGCCGGACTAGCGGGAGAAACGAGCAGTACTTC. Its translation: CASSRTSGRNEQYF.

The gene calls are TRBV3-1 (or the pseudogene TRBV3-2) and TRBJ1-2, with no clear D. The CDR3 spans 13 residues. Germline V CDR1 and CDR2: LGHDT, YNNKEL (reference sequence). V was shortened by 3 bases and J by 8 bases, with 13 bases between the two germline ends. CDR3 nucleotides: TGTGCCAGCAGCCAGGCCAGGTCTCGAGGCTACACCTTC. Translated: CASSQARSRGYTF.

This clone was recorded only once. The rearrangement links TRBV6-2 or TRBV6-3 to TRBJ1-6; the D is unclear. Per the germline V gene, CDR1 is MNHEY and CDR2 is SVGEGT. The CDR3 length is 15 residues. V gave up 5 bases and J gave up 3 bases, with 11 bases separating them. The CDR3 DNA follows: TGTGCCAGCAGTGAGGCAGAAATCTATAATTCACCCCTCCACTTT. Protein product: CASSEAEIYNSPLHF.

The chain combines TRBV7-9 with TRBJ1-1; no firm D call. V was cut by 1 base and J by 3 bases, with 6 bases left in between. The CDR3 is made up of 13 amino acids. Germline V gives CDR1 SEHNR, CDR2 FQNEAQ (reference sequence). The CDR3 region is CASSLVSDTEAFF. The CDR3 DNA is TGTGCCAGCAGCTTAGTCAGCGACACTGAAGCTTTCTTT.

This clone showed up just once. This chain joins TRBV30 and TRBJ1-1; 7 positions match TRBD1. This CDR3 is 13 amino acids long. Looked up from germline, CDR1 is GTSNPN and CDR2 is SVGIG (reference sequence). The V segment lost 2 bases and the J segment 2 bases; nucleotides outside the gene matches: 2. CDR3 sequence: CAWSKGGNTEAFF. For the CDR3, the DNA is TGTGCCTGGAGTAAAGGGGGCAACACTGAAGCTTTCTTT.

The rearrangement uses TRBV9 and TRBJ2-5; D uncertain. CDR3 length: 14 residues. The germline CDR1 and CDR2 sequences are SGDLS and YYNGEE. Between the trimmed V and J ends, which lost 2 bases and 2 bases, there was a span of 10 bases. This CDR3 is CASSVSQEQETQYF. Written as DNA, the CDR3 is TGTGCCAGCAGCGTCTCCCAGGAACAAGAGACCCAGTACTTC.

The chain links TRBV10-3 to TRBJ2-6, with D hard to call. Germline V gene data show CDR1 as ENHRY and CDR2 as SYGVKD. Trimming shortened V by 10 bases and J by 0 bases, and 13 bases separated the two germline ends. The CDR3 length is 15 residues. CDR3 bases: TGTGCCACCACTATTAGGAGCTCTGGGGCCAACGTCCTGACTTTC. Amino acids: CATTIRSSGANVLTF.

This chain uses TRBV7-3 with TRBJ2-1, with TRBD2 identical over 9 bases. CDR3 size: 15 residues. Germline CDR1 SGHTA, CDR2 FQGTGA. V was pared by 5 bases and J by 3 bases, with 5 bases of the junction left unmatched. The CDR3 is CASSVASGVYNEQFF. In DNA form, the CDR3 reads TGTGCCAGCAGCGTCGCTAGCGGGGTCTACAATGAGCAGTTCTTC.

The table lists this clone with many counts. A read error may account for a junction end that differs from germline. J is TRBJ2-3 and V is TRBV13, with 15 bases that match TRBD2. The CDR3 covers 15 residues. CDR1 is PRHDT, CDR2 FYEKMQ, per germline (reference sequence). The CDR3 region is CASSLGTSGGYTQYF. DNA of the CDR3: TGTGCCAGCAGCCTAGGGACTAGCGGGGGGTATACGCAGTATTTT. Full variable domain (outside the CDR3, taken from reference TRBV13 and TRBJ2-3): AAGVIQSPRHLIKEKRETATLKCYPIPRHDTVYWYQQGPGQDPQFLISFYEKMQSDKGSIPDRFSAQQFSDYHSELNMSSLELGDSALYFCASSLGTSGGYTQYFGPGTRLTVL.

The CDR3 region is CAWRLGPNEQFF. CDR3 DNA sequence: TGTGCCTGGAGACTAGGGCCCAATGAGCAGTTCTTC. The V gene is TRBV30, the J gene TRBJ2-1; possibly TRBD2 for D (5 bases). The germline V gene encodes CDR1 GTSNPN and CDR2 SVGIG (reference sequence). Trimming removed 3 bases from V and 6 bases from J, with 9 bases in between. CDR3 length equals 12 residues.

The chain joins TRBV20-1 to TRBJ2-7, with D maybe TRBD2 (6 bases). The CDR3 spans 11 residues. The germline CDR1 and CDR2 sequences are DFQATT and SNEGSKA (reference sequence). Trimming took off 0 bases at V and 11 bases at J, with 11 bases between the two ends. The CDR3 here is CSARERGGEYF. CDR3 bases: TGCAGTGCTAGAGAAAGGGGAGGAGAGTACTTC.

As DNA, the CDR3 is TGTGCCACCGGGACAGGGGCCAATGAGCAGTTCTTC. The encoded protein is CATGTGANEQFF. V gene TRBV24-1 combines with J gene TRBJ2-1; 10 bases match TRBD1. This CDR3 has 12 residues. V lost 9 bases to trimming and J lost 6 bases; unmatched junction nucleotides: 1. Germline loops: CDR1 KGHDR, CDR2 SFDVKD.

The rearrangement joins TRBV12-3 or TRBV12-4 to TRBJ1-1, with D perhaps TRBD1 (6 bases). CDR3 length equals 13 residues. Between the trimmed V and J ends, which lost 6 bases and 8 bases, there was a span of 16 bases. The CDR3 bases are TGTGCCAGCAGATTTGCGGGGGCGGAAGAAGCTTTCTTT. This encodes CASRFAGAEEAFF.

This chain connects TRBV3-1 (or the pseudogene TRBV3-2) to TRBJ2-1; the D gene is possibly TRBD2 (6 bases). The germline V gene encodes CDR1 LGHDT and CDR2 YNNKEL (reference sequence). The V gene lost 1 base and the J gene lost 6 bases, with 16 bases spanning the gap. The CDR3 spans 16 residues. CDR3 coding DNA: TGTGCCAGCAGCCAAGTCGCTCGGGGGACGGCCAATGAGCAGTTCTTC. This codes for CASSQVARGTANEQFF.

The chain carries TRBV27 and TRBJ1-5; unclear D gene. This CDR3 comprises 16 residues. Trimming stripped 5 bases from V and 0 bases from J, with 14 bases between. Germline lookup yields CDR1 MNHEY and CDR2 SMNVEV (reference sequence). In DNA form, the CDR3 reads TGTGCCAGCAGTCCCCCGGGAGCCTATAGCAATCAGCCCCAGCATTTT. The encoded protein is CASSPPGAYSNQPQHF.

The V call is TRBV9, the J call TRBJ2-7, with D possibly TRBD1 on 5 matching bases. Trimming took 1 base from V and 0 from J, leaving 8 bases between them. Looked up from germline, CDR1 is SGDLS and CDR2 is YYNGEE. This CDR3 is 14 amino acids long. The CDR3 loop reads CASSVRGSSYEQYF. CDR3 nucleotides: TGTGCCAGCAGCGTAAGGGGCTCCTCCTACGAGCAGTACTTC.

This sequence joins TRBV30 and TRBJ2-1; 11 bases match TRBD2. The J segment lost 3 bases and the V segment lost 4 bases, leaving 2 bases of the junction unmatched. In germline, CDR1 is GTSNPN, CDR2 SVGIG (reference sequence). This CDR3 is 14 amino acids long. CDR3 nucleotides: TGTGCCTGGACTAGCGGGGGGTTCTACAATGAGCAGTTCTTC. Residues: CAWTSGGFYNEQFF.

The chain has TRBV7-9 and TRBJ1-4; D gene ambiguous. This CDR3 has 14 residues. CDR1 and CDR2 (germline): SEHNR, FQNEAQ (reference sequence). V shed 1 base and J shed 5 bases, with 8 bases lying between them. The CDR3 loop reads CASSLVWPNEKLFF. CDR3 sequence (DNA): TGTGCCAGCAGCTTAGTGTGGCCAAATGAAAAACTGTTTTTT.

CDR3 bases: TGTGCCAGCAGCTTTGGACAGGGCCTGAACACTGAAGCTTTCTTT. Translation gives CASSFGQGLNTEAFF. The J gene is TRBJ1-1, the V gene TRBV9; 8 bases fit TRBD1. The CDR3 has 15 amino acids. The V segment lost 4 bases and the J segment 0 bases; nucleotides outside the gene matches: 5. CDR1 and CDR2 from the germline V gene are SGDLS and YYNGEE.

In its sample, this clone was seen once. V and J are TRBV28 and TRBJ1-2, with TRBD1 as a possible D gene (5 bases). From germline, CDR1 is MDHEN and CDR2 SYDVKM. V lost 5 bases to trimming and J lost 2 bases, with 15 bases between them. CDR3 length: 15 amino acids. Here the CDR3 DNA reads TGTGCCAGCAGTGGACCCGGGACTGACAACTATGGCTACACCTTC. This translates into CASSGPGTDNYGYTF.

This clone was observed a few times. J is TRBJ2-7 and V is TRBV28; 9 bases are a match to TRBD1. The CDR3 has 14 amino acids. Per germline, CDR1 MDHEN and CDR2 SYDVKM. V was pared by 7 bases and J by 6 bases, with 10 bases of the junction left unmatched. CDR3 region: CASTAGTGTFEQYF. Written as DNA, the CDR3 is TGTGCCAGCACCGCCGGGACAGGGACATTCGAGCAGTACTTC.

The chain has TRBV5-1 and TRBJ2-2, with 8 bases that match TRBD1. CDR3 length: 17 amino acids. Germline V gene data show CDR1 as SGHRS and CDR2 as YFSETQ. V lost 1 base and J lost 1; bases outside the gene matches: 6. This chain's CDR3 is CASSLIGQGKNTGELFF. The DNA for the CDR3 is TGCGCCAGCAGCTTGATAGGACAGGGCAAGAACACCGGGGAGCTGTTTTTT.

The chain recombines TRBV9 with TRBJ2-3; TRBD2 matches at 10 bases. Per germline, CDR1 SGDLS and CDR2 YYNGEE. V lost 3 bases and J lost 8; bases outside the gene matches: 6. The CDR3 extends over 14 amino acids. The chain's CDR3 is CASSASGGAGTQYF. For the CDR3, the DNA is TGTGCCAGCAGCGCGAGCGGGGGGGCCGGTACGCAGTATTTT.

V usage is TRBV2 and J usage is TRBJ2-3; tentative D call: TRBD1 (5 bases). V was cut by 6 bases and J by 3 bases, with 16 bases left in between. CDR3 length equals 15 residues. Germline CDR1 and CDR2: SNHLY and FYNNEI. CDR3 sequence reads: CASRWTSISTDTQYF. The CDR3 DNA reads as TGTGCCAGCAGATGGACATCCATCTCGACAGATACGCAGTATTTT.

V usage is TRBV7-8 and J usage is TRBJ2-3; 13 nucleotides align to TRBD2. Looked up from germline, CDR1 is SGHVS and CDR2 is FQNEAQ. CDR3 length: 15 residues. The junction had 7 bases not matched to a gene; V was cut back by 7 bases and J by 6 bases. The CDR3 DNA reads TGTGCCAGCACCTACGGGACTAGCGGGGTGGATACGCAGTATTTT. Its protein is CASTYGTSGVDTQYF. The complete variable domain, with remaining parts taken from reference TRBV7-8 and TRBJ2-3, reads GAGVSQSPRYKVAKRGQDVALRCDPISGHVSLFWYQQALGQGPEFLTYFQNEAQLDKSGLPSDRFFAERPEGSVSTLKIQRTQQEDSAVYLCASTYGTSGVDTQYFGPGTRLTVL.

This clone was picked up a small number of times. This chain links TRBV15 with TRBJ2-2; tentatively, D is TRBD2 (6 bases). The CDR3 spans 16 residues. V was pared by 3 bases and J by 2 bases, with 13 bases between. The germline V gene encodes CDR1 LNHNV and CDR2 YYDKDF (reference sequence). The DNA of the CDR3 is TGTGCCACCAGCAGGGCCGGGACTCATAACACCGGGGAGCTGTTTTTT. Its protein is CATSRAGTHNTGELFF.

The gene calls are TRBV7-2 and TRBJ1-4, with 10 bases identical to TRBD1. The CDR3 is 14 amino acids. Losses at the gene ends were 3 bases for V and 8 bases for J; bases not matched to a gene: 3. Germline V gene sequence: CDR1 SGHTA, CDR2 FQGNSA. The CDR3 reads CASSLTGGHEKLFF. Here the CDR3 DNA reads TGTGCCAGCAGCTTGACAGGGGGCCACGAAAAACTGTTTTTT.